The present T cell receptor (beta chain) was sequenced within a study of molecular identifiers for immune sequencing clone quantification. Study-wide results and limits: Highly expanded clones may be undercounted when identical TCR molecules share barcodes. Over 99% of CMV-specific effector molecules, but under 1% of naive ones, were in clones above 20 copies.

One entry per CDR3 protein, called by TCRdb with MiXCR from the PCR reads. The sample lists about 640,000 distinct CDR3 sequences, just under 20% seen once, with around 0.86% in the top ten. V shed 3 bases, J shed 3 bases, and the junction held 5 bases outside the gene matches. There are 15 residues in the CDR3. CDR1 and CDR2 from the germline V gene are SGHTA and FQGNSA. Regarding this clonotype: Its antigen is unidentified.

The chain is built from TRBV7-2 and TRBJ1-1; 9 nucleotides agree with TRBD1. The sequence was collected from a human donor in good health. Some libraries in this study had Jurkat cell RNA spiked in. Sequencing input: naive CD8+ T cells from blood, with Jurkat cell RNA spiked in. Subset reported: FACS-sorted CD8+CD4-CCR7+CD45RA+ naive T cells. The CDR3 region has the DNA TGTGCCAGCAGCTTTATGACAGGGGGGGACACTGAAGCTTTCTTT. It translates to CASSFMTGGDTEAFF.